The rows below give T cell receptor beta chains drawn from one sample of a study of cytomegalovirus exposure and HLA in healthy donors. Some clones are missing from TCRdb's copy, which holds only in-frame ones; the method was immunoSEQ multiplex PCR. This sample has more than 75,000 clones, with approximately 74% found just once. Material: PBMCs. These receptors all stem from a woman between 50 and 59 years old in good health and CMV-seropositive. Both conserved end residues are part of each CDR3. D genes are given only for firm matches. Some rows mark clone size as missing; the rest say once, few, many or name a class of expanded clone.

j_call clone_size d_call v_call cdr3_nt cdr3_aa
TRBJ1-5 NA NA TRBV19 TGTGCCAGTAGCGCTACAGGGACGTGGCCCCAGCATTTT CASSATGTWPQHF
TRBJ2-7 NA TRBD2 TRBV11-2 TGTGCCAGCAGGCCTGAGCTAGCGGGAGATTACCACGAGCAGTACTTC CASRPELAGDYHEQYF
TRBJ1-5 NA NA TRBV9 TGTGCCAGCAGCGTATCGGCGGATAGCAATCAGCCCCAGCATTTT CASSVSADSNQPQHF
TRBJ1-1 NA NA TRBV19 TGTGCCAGTAGTATCCCTGACAGAGGAACTGAAGCTTTCTTT CASSIPDRGTEAFF
TRBJ1-1 NA TRBD1 TRBV28 TGTGCCAGCAGTTCCAGACAGGGAAAAACGGAATGGACTGAAGCTTTCTTT CASSSRQGKTEWTEAFF
TRBJ2-1 NA TRBD1 TRBV5-1 TGCGCCAGCAGCTTGCAGGGGGATTACAATGAGCAGTTCTTC CASSLQGDYNEQFF
TRBJ2-7 NA TRBD1 TRBV30 TGTGCCAGCACCGGGACAGGGGGCAACTACGAGCAGTACTTC CASTGTGGNYEQYF
TRBJ1-2 NA TRBD1 TRBV11-2 TGTGCCAGCAGCTTGTTACAGGGGGCTTTGGACTATGGCTACACCTTC CASSLLQGALDYGYTF
TRBJ1-1 NA NA TRBV18 TGTGCCAGCGGCCCGACAGAGAACACTGAAGCTTTCTTT CASGPTENTEAFF
TRBJ1-4 NA NA TRBV6-5 TGTGCCAGCAGTAGGACAGTAACTAATGAAAAACTGTTTTTT CASSRTVTNEKLFF
TRBJ2-1 few NA TRBV6-5 TGTGCCAGCAGTTATGGGACTCCCTCCTACAATGAGCAGTTCTTC CASSYGTPSYNEQFF
TRBJ1-5 NA NA TRBV7-9 TGTGCCAGCAGCACCCTCGGGAGCCCTAGTGATCAGCCCCAGCATTTT CASSTLGSPSDQPQHF
TRBJ2-1 many TRBD2 TRBV27 TGTGCCAGCAGTTTGATTTTCGGGCCGGGAGGGGAGCAGTTCTTC CASSLIFGPGGEQFF
TRBJ2-6 NA TRBD1 TRBV19 TGTGCCAGTACCTCGGGACAGGGCTTGAGAGGGGCCAACGTCCTGACTTTC CASTSGQGLRGANVLTF
TRBJ2-7 NA TRBD1 TRBV2 TGTGCCAGCAGTACGACAGGGATTATCTACGAGCAGTACTTC CASSTTGIIYEQYF
TRBJ1-5 NA NA TRBV28 TGTGCCAGCAGTTTGGCGGGAGTCCAGCCCCAGCATTTT CASSLAGVQPQHF
TRBJ1-5 NA TRBD1 TRBV27 TGTGCCAGCAGTTTATCCGACAGGGGCAATCAGCCCCAGCATTTT CASSLSDRGNQPQHF
TRBJ1-2 NA NA TRBV7-3 TGTGCCAGCAGCTTAAGACAGATGTCTAACTATGGCTACACCTTC CASSLRQMSNYGYTF
TRBJ2-2 NA NA TRBV5-8 TGTGCCAGCAGCTTCGAGGGTCCGAACACCGGGGAGCTGTTTTTT CASSFEGPNTGELFF
TRBJ1-5 NA NA TRBV27 TGTGCCAGCAGTTTATTGGGGGCGGCTCAGCCCCAGCATTTT CASSLLGAAQPQHF
TRBJ2-7 NA NA TRBV29-1 TGCAGCGCCAGGGGCCGTGGCGAGCAGTACTTC CSARGRGEQYF
TRBJ1-1 NA NA TRBV11-2 TGTGCCAGCAGCCCGGACAGTTTGGGGTGGAACACTGAAGCTTTCTTT CASSPDSLGWNTEAFF
TRBJ2-7 NA NA TRBV7-8 TGTGCCAGCAGCTTACAGACAGCTAGCTCCTACGAGCAGTACTTC CASSLQTASSYEQYF
TRBJ1-3 NA TRBD1 TRBV28 TGTGCCAGCAGTCAGGGGGGAGGAAACACCATATATTTT CASSQGGGNTIYF
TRBJ1-1 NA TRBD1 TRBV30 TGTGCCTGGAGTACGACAGGGATGAACACTGAAGCTTTCTTT CAWSTTGMNTEAFF
TRBJ1-5 NA NA TRBV2 TGTGCCAGCAGGAGGGATAGCAATCAGCCCCAGCATTTT CASRRDSNQPQHF
TRBJ1-1 NA NA TRBV9 TGTGCCAGCAGCCCGCCAGAGGGGGGAGGGAGCACTGAAGCTTTCTTT CASSPPEGGGSTEAFF
TRBJ2-5 NA NA TRBV6-5 TGTGCCAGCTCAAACGGGGTAGAGACCCAGTACTTC CASSNGVETQYF
TRBJ2-1 NA NA TRBV10-3 TGTGCCATCAGTGAAGGGGATTATAGTAATGAGCAGTTCTTC CAISEGDYSNEQFF
TRBJ1-5 few NA TRBV7-9 TGTGCCAGCAGCTTAGAAGGCTTAGGGGCCTCCAATCAGCCCCAGCATTTT CASSLEGLGASNQPQHF
TRBJ2-7 NA TRBD1 TRBV7-9 TGTGCCAGCAGCTTTCCGGGACAGGTCTACGAGCAGTACTTC CASSFPGQVYEQYF
TRBJ2-7 NA NA TRBV5-6 TGTGCCAGCAGCTCCCCGCGGAGGGGATTCTCCTACGAGCAGTACTTC CASSSPRRGFSYEQYF